This T cell receptor beta chain derives from a study of ipilimumab plus nivolumab after autologous stem cell transplantation (dated by TCRdb to about 2021). Turning to the overall study: The median number of doses received by trial patients was 5 for ipilimumab and 7 to 9 for nivolumab. High-risk transplant-naive patients and patients relapsing within 3 years of a first autologous transplant were included in the myeloma cohort. Patients in the trial were undergoing autologous transplant and had high-risk diffuse large B cell lymphoma, mature T cell lymphoma, or multiple myeloma. The intent-to-treat population of the trial was made up of a few dozen patients. The paper as a whole reports these results and caveats: Combined checkpoint inhibition as post-transplant consolidation was concluded by the authors to appear tolerable. The authors stated that profiles of the T cell receptor repertoire, regulatory T cell phenotype and gut microbiota provided a biologic rationale for studying this approach further.

The library was generated by the immunoSEQ multiplex PCR assay. The table was pulled from immuneACCESS by TCRdb, which kept in-frame rearrangements only. Such tables lose some clones; where checked, under half of the loss comes from unresolved V genes, and the rest has no known cause. This sample comprises approximately 6,900 clones, 75% to 90% of them detected only once. Clones ranked in the top ten supply about 5% of the sample. Checkpoint therapy began 14 to 28 days after autologous transplant, with ipilimumab given at 1 mg/kg intravenously on day 1 of selected weeks. Nivolumab was administered at 3 mg/kg intravenously on day 1 of weeks 1, 4, 7, 10, and every two weeks through week 26. This was a Phase Ib clinical trial that tested ipilimumab plus nivolumab, given as combined checkpoint inhibition, for consolidation following autologous stem cell transplantation. Regarding this clone: Its antigen is still unknown. No base quality values were provided; no much bigger clone lies one nucleotide off.

The sequenced sample was PBMCs, obtained in a trial of ipilimumab plus nivolumab as post-transplant consolidation. This TCR was sampled from a female donor with multiple myeloma.

The base sequence is TGTGCCAGCAGTTACACGGGACTGGCGAACACTGAAGCTTTCTTT. Its protein is CASSYTGLANTEAFF. The V gene is TRBV6-5 and the J gene is TRBJ1-1, with TRBD1 as a weak D call on 5 bases. As encoded in the germline V gene, CDR1 is MNHEY while CDR2 is SVGAGI. The cysteine opens and the phenylalanine closes a CDR3 of 15 amino acids. This entry keeps only the CDR3 DNA: 45 bases, framed from base 1. The junction shows trimming of 2 bases on V and 1 base on J, plus 11 bases between the germline ends.